Following are 2 T cell receptor beta chains from one sample sequenced in a study of cytomegalovirus exposure and HLA in healthy donors. Vbeta (60) and Jbeta (13) primers were used in the PCR. Assay used: immunoSEQ multiplex PCR; TCRdb lists only in-frame clones, some missing. The sample has around 110,000 clones, around 62% seen once. The source material was PBMCs. Receptors originate from a woman aged 40 to 50 in good health and CMV-seropositive.

The V and J genes are TRBV7-2 and TRBJ2-5, with 11 nucleotides matching TRBD2. CDR3 length: 15 residues. The V segment lost 2 bases and the J segment 5 bases; nucleotides outside the gene matches: 4. The V gene's germline CDR1 is SGHTA and CDR2 FQGNSA. The CDR3 loop is CASSLTTSGTETQYF. CDR3 DNA sequence: TGTGCCAGCAGCTTAACGACTAGCGGGACGGAGACCCAGTACTTC.

The chain employs TRBV28 and TRBJ2-7; maybe TRBD1 (5 bases). This CDR3 comprises 12 residues. Looked up from germline, CDR1 is MDHEN and CDR2 is SYDVKM. Deletions cut 5 bases from V and 5 bases from J, with 10 bases between. This CDR3 reads CASSAPRDEQYF. The CDR3 nucleotides read TGTGCCAGCAGTGCCCCCAGGGACGAGCAGTACTTC.